This TCR beta chain was recovered during a study of cytomegalovirus exposure and HLA in healthy donors (dated by TCRdb to 2016 to 2017). Regarding the research as a whole: An earlier analysis of approximately 590 of the donors reported more than 250 Gb of sequence data and approximately 110 million unique TCR beta sequences from 150 million to 200 million T cells. The genetic ancestry cluster associated with self-reported Caucasian donors included 81% of the roughly 410 genotyped donors. The T cell repertoires of about 700 subjects were profiled by immunosequencing and related to cytomegalovirus serostatus. Among about 360 genotyped donors of the cohort, an average of about 240,000 unique TCR beta nucleotide sequences were sequenced per donor, about a sixth of them non-productive. Because of strong linkage in the cohort, 4 to 6 DR-DQ haplotypes were treated as single units for association and clustering. An early release that covered fewer than 800 HLA-typed donors contained approximately 300 gigabases of sequencing data and 75 million to 100 million unique TCR sequences. Every repertoire in the discovery cohort had been generated on one and the same sequencing platform. Besides the first cohort of roughly 700 subjects, a separate validation cohort made up of 90 to 150 different subjects was used. To predict cytomegalovirus infection status, the study combined high-throughput TCR immunosequencing, statistical association of individual TCRs with disease status, and machine learning. HLA typing covered class I and class II loci at four-digit resolution. Donor age, sex, ethnicity and CMV serostatus were compiled alongside the repertoire data. A later genetic analysis took genome-wide SNP genotypes for about three fifths of the 666 donors and used that subset as a discovery cohort. A later analysis re-examined previously published TCR beta repertoires from roughly 720 donors and added high-resolution HLA genotyping to investigate patterns of TCR occurrence. In the later analysis, no new phenotypic data were used to find candidate immune exposures; instead, reliance was placed on TCR beta sequences and their occurrence across donors. The number of donors typed differed by locus, with 629-630 for A, B, C, DRB1 and DQB1, around 560 for DQA1, nearly 610 for DPA1, and around 450 for DPB1. In an earlier analysis of about 590 of the donors, high-throughput TCR beta sequencing was used to judge whether each TCR beta V gene segment behaved as functional or pseudogenic. The study aimed to test whether cataloging public T cell receptors could reveal signatures of past pathogen exposure. Results and caveats for the whole study, not just this receptor: In vitro tests confirmed that a few of the cytomegalovirus-associated TCR beta chains recognize cytomegalovirus antigens. A further reported finding was that TCR beta sequences accurately predicted the HLA-A and HLA-B alleles for most subjects in the first cohort. Across donors, most TCR sequences were observed very rarely, whereas some public TCRs were present in many individuals. An association between a missense DCLRE1C variant and V-gene and J-gene trimming of TCR beta chains was found in a later genetic analysis and replicated in an independent cohort. A later analysis associated about 16,000 TCR beta sequences with specific HLA alleles at a false discovery rate of 0.05. In both the original and validation cohorts, the classifier was reported to diagnose cytomegalovirus status with high specificity and sensitivity. A cluster of highly shared sequence variants was judged likely to represent a technical artifact of the sequencing pipeline. Some IMGT-functional V segments, including TRBV6-2 and TRBV6-3, could not be distinguished by the 87-base-pair reads and were therefore excluded. CMV serostatus was the only immune exposure information available for the cohort. Strong co-occurrence of HLA alleles, especially DR and DQ, made assigning TCR associations to individual alleles difficult. In a later analysis, HLA-associated TCR beta chains showed more clonal expansion and lower generation probabilities than non-associated chains that were equally common. Correlated functional status among segregating V segments might be attributable to linkage disequilibrium, but an unknown experimental factor could not be ruled out. The authors suggested that the approach could potentially be extended to other disease states and immunological phenotypes. Several of the top co-occurrence clusters appeared to be linked to parvovirus B19, influenza, CMV and Epstein-Barr virus, according to a later analysis. According to a later analysis, most CMV-associated TCR beta chains appeared to be HLA-restricted, and the HLA associations seemed to be driven largely by CMV exposure. Only TCR beta chains were sequenced in this cohort, and the absence of alpha or paired-chain data limited detectable features. In a later analysis, the rate of TCR association differed among HLA loci, with DRB1 alleles having the most associated TCRs and HLA-C alleles having the fewest. Compared with the roughly 700-donor mean, donors in an Asian-associated ancestry cluster had fewer N-insertions in productive TCRs, according to a later genetic analysis. Roughly uniform sequencing depth across donors was assumed in presence/absence analyses, although this assumption may not hold. The earlier analysis of 587 of the donors excluded approximately 17 rarely observed V segments, including chromosome 9 orphons, because counts were too low. An earlier analysis of several hundred of the donors showed that most TCR beta V segments appeared in productive rearrangements either about 87% or about 30% of the time, which broadly matched IMGT annotations. Because HLA typing was unavailable for some donors at each locus, only the typed subset was used in association tests. In the study, 150 to 200 TCR beta chains were listed as associated with cytomegalovirus.

In total, more than 500 healthy bone marrow donors made up the cohort. Cohort members were all nominally healthy when sampled, although unrecorded immune exposures were likely present. The donor was CMV seronegative and belonged to the group of 352 seronegative cohort members. Every donor gave a peripheral blood sample, and the peripheral blood mononuclear cells from that sample were used for TCR beta sequencing. Genomic DNA was extracted from the blood cell samples with the Qiagen DNeasy Blood Extraction Kit. Between the V and J ends, shortened by 1 base and 5 bases respectively, the junction contains 15 bases. CDR1 and CDR2 are drawn from the germline V gene: SGHVS, FNYEAQ. The CDR3 runs 15 residues from the cysteine to the phenylalanine. CDR3 DNA is the only sequence kept; it has 45 bases, read in frame from the first base. Comment on this clone: Its antigen is not yet known. The input lacks base qualities; no much larger clone sits a single base away.

The library was generated by the immunoSEQ multiplex PCR assay. The multiplex PCR relied on a mix of 60 forward primers for TCR Vbeta segments and 13 reverse primers for TCR Jbeta segments. Amplification of the CDR3 region of rearranged TCR beta genes was performed with a multiplex PCR assay on genomic DNA. On the Illumina HiSeq System, the amplified TCR beta libraries were sequenced as 87-base-pair reads. The study's own analysis went as follows. A later analysis tallied 70 million to 100 million unique TCR beta chains across the 600 to 700 repertoires, and about 12 million of those chains were shared by two or more donors. Raw reads were error-corrected and collapsed into unique sequences by a nearest-neighbor algorithm in which closely related sequences were merged to remove PCR and sequencing errors. Alignment of CDR3 sequences to IMGT reference sequences was used to assign V, D and J gene segments. For a sequence to be retained, a match of at least six nucleotides to both a V gene segment and a J gene segment was required. Rearrangements were classified as productive when the CDR3 lacked stop codons and remained in frame with V and J, and all other rearrangements were classified as non-productive. CDR3 was defined by IMGT convention, running from the second conserved V-encoded cysteine to the conserved J-encoded phenylalanine. In an earlier analysis of around 640 of the donors, sequences lacking an unambiguous match to a single V gene segment were excluded. In an earlier analysis of 500 to 750 of the donors, V segments were called functional above 56.7% productive rearrangements and were called segregating when the between-donor standard deviation exceeded 5%. A statistical classification framework was built for diagnosing cytomegalovirus status from the catalog of TCR beta chain sequences. A later analysis assigned V and J genes by comparing TCR nucleotide sequences with IMGT/GENE-DB human TR gene sequences. The TCRdist pipeline was used in a later analysis to assign CDR3 sequences and most-parsimonious VDJ recombination scenarios. In a later analysis, each TCR beta chain was defined by its CDR3 amino acid sequence together with its V-gene family, and reads without a unique V-gene family were excluded. As a way to deal with suspected cross-contamination and a sequencing artifact, a later analysis dropped 592 nucleotide sequences that were highly shared and had low generation probability. In a later analysis, a clonal expansion index was calculated for each public chain from normalized within-repertoire ranks of inferred template counts. Generation probabilities in a later analysis came from a VDJ recombination model fitted to out-of-frame rearrangements, and those results were checked against IGoR. In a later analysis, hypergeometric tests were used to score TCR-TCR, TCR-HLA and TCR-CMV co-occurrence, with a repertoire-size bias correction applied to TCR pairs. In a later analysis, false discovery rates were estimated by permuting HLA or CMV assignments 20 times. In a later analysis, co-occurring TCRs were grouped using DBSCAN, with TCRdist sequence similarity added in when clustering inside HLA-allele-positive subsets. Repertoires with fewer than 30,000 or more than 120,000 public chains, plus five repertoires with anomalous nucleotide sharing, were excluded from co-occurrence clustering. This is the immuneACCESS table as TCRdb keeps it, with only in-frame sequences that have V and J called. A part of the clones is gone; compared with another copy, unresolved V genes explain less than half, and the rest is unexplained. V, J and clone size derive from that table, while D and trimming were established from the DNA sequence. This sample holds nearly 110,000 clones; around 77% were observed only once. The ten largest clones capture approximately 2.4% of the sample.

The receptor was derived from a man between 18 and 29 years old in good health and CMV-seronegative. Sequencing input: PBMCs. The V and J segments used are TRBV7-6 and TRBJ2-7; TRBD2 is possibly the D segment (6 matching bases). The DNA sequence is given as TGTGCCAGCAGCTTAGGTGCGGGACCGAGGAACGAGCAGTACTTC. Its translation reads: CASSLGAGPRNEQYF.